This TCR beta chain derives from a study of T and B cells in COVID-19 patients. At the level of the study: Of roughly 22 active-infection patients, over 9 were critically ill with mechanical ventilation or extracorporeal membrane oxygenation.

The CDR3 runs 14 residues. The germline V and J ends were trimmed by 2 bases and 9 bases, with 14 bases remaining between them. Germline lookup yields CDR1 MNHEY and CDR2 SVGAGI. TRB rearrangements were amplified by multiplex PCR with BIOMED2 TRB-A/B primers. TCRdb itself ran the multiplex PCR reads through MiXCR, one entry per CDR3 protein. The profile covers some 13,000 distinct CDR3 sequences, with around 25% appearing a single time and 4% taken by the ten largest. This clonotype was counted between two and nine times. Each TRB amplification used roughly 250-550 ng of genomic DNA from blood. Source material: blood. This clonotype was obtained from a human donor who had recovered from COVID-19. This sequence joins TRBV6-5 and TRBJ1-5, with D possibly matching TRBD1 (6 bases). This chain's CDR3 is CASSYDGQKGPQHF. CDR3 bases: TGTGCCAGCAGTTACGACGGACAGAAGGGGCCCCAGCATTTT.